These 27 T cell receptor beta chains were all obtained from the same sample, sequenced in a study of CXCR3-negative and CXCR3-positive naive CD8 T cells. Researchers prepared the TRB cDNA libraries using 5' RACE with UMI labels. For each CDR3 protein, TCRdb gives one entry from its re-call of the 5' RACE reads, without DNA. The sample includes roughly 30,000 distinct CDR3 sequences. The specimen sequenced was memory CD8+ T cells from blood. These receptors all stem from a human donor in good health. Some clones in this sample may be carry-over from other donors' samples.

This chain joins TRBV28 and TRBJ2-3; the D call from TCRdb, TRBD1, cannot be confirmed without DNA. This CDR3 comprises 13 residues. CDR1 is MDHEN and CDR2 is SYDVKM in the germline V gene. CDR3 in amino acids: CASSPRTADTQYF.

This chain links TRBV27 with TRBJ2-7; TCRdb names TRBD1, which stays unverified in the absence of DNA. CDR3 length: 16 amino acids. The germline V gene has CDR1 MNHEY and CDR2 SMNVEV (reference sequence). CDR3 region: CASSPLTGVSSYEQYF.

The chain carries TRBV11-1 and TRBJ2-3; TCRdb's assignment of TRBD1 cannot be checked, as there is no DNA. The CDR3 totals 15 residues. Germline CDR1 SGHAT, CDR2 FQDESV (reference sequence). CDR3 region: CASSTGTGQTDTQYF.

This chain joins TRBV7-2 and TRBJ1-5. The CDR3 spans 16 residues. Per the germline V gene, CDR1 is SGHTA and CDR2 is FQGNSA. The CDR3 is CASSLKRAYSNQPQHF.

This chain joins TRBV20-1 and TRBJ2-1; lacking DNA, the TRBD2 call made by TCRdb goes unchecked. Per the germline V gene, CDR1 is DFQATT and CDR2 is SNEGSKA (reference sequence). The CDR3 runs to 14 residues. The CDR3 region is CSAETSGRAFGQFF.

V gene TRBV29-1 combines with J gene TRBJ2-7; TCRdb reports TRBD1, a call that lacks DNA to check it against. Germline-derived CDR1 and CDR2 are SQVTM and ANQGSEA. The CDR3 runs 12 residues. The CDR3 sequence is CSVEFGGYEQYF.

This clonotype is deemed medium-sized by its frequency. The chain uses TRBV7-6 and TRBJ2-1; without DNA, the TCRdb call of TRBD2 cannot be checked. The CDR3 has 18 amino acids. Germline V gene data show CDR1 as SGHVS and CDR2 as FNYEAQ. The CDR3 protein is CASSLALRGTSGADEQFF.

The chain has TRBV27 and TRBJ1-5; TCRdb indicates TRBD1, and absent DNA this call remains unverified. There are 19 residues in the CDR3. Looked up from germline, CDR1 is MNHEY and CDR2 is SMNVEV (reference sequence). This chain's CDR3 is CASSPVLGGQIYSNQPQHF.

The chain joins TRBV5-1 to TRBJ1-1. Germline-derived CDR1 and CDR2 are SGHRS and YFSETQ. The CDR3 contains 12 residues. CDR3 protein: CASRQGNTEAFF. The variable domain in full, completed from reference TRBV5-1 and TRBJ1-1, reads KAGVTQTPRYLIKTRGQQVTLSCSPISGHRSVSWYQQTPGQGLQFLFEYFSETQRNKGNFPGRFSGRQFSNSRSEMNVSTLELGDSALYLCASRQGNTEAFFGQGTRLTVV.

The gene calls are TRBV14 and TRBJ1-1. The CDR3 covers 22 residues. Germline V gene sequence: CDR1 SGHDN, CDR2 FVKESK. The CDR3 loop reads CASSLRGFGGAIGFSVNTEAFF.

The chain's CDR3 is CASSISTDTQYF. The chain combines TRBV19 with TRBJ2-3. Germline lookup yields CDR1 LNHDA and CDR2 SQIVND (reference sequence). The CDR3 has 12 residues. Combining the CDR3 with reference TRBV19 and TRBJ2-3 gives the whole variable domain DGGITQSPKYLFRKEGQNVTLSCEQNLNHDAMYWYRQDPGQGLRLIYYSQIVNDFQKGDIAEGYSVSREKKESFPLTVTSAQKNPTAFYLCASSISTDTQYFGPGTRLTVL.

CDR3 loop: CASSLVGHEQYF. This chain links TRBV12-3 or TRBV12-4 with TRBJ2-7. CDR3 length: 12 amino acids.

This rearrangement joins TRBV7-9 to TRBJ2-7; TCRdb indicates TRBD1, and absent DNA this call remains unverified. Per the germline V gene, CDR1 is SEHNR and CDR2 is FQNEAQ (reference sequence). This CDR3 spans 15 amino acids. The CDR3 sequence: CASSSFPPGGYEQYF.

The chain uses TRBV4-3 and TRBJ2-2; the TRBD2 assignment by TCRdb is unverifiable without DNA. The CDR3 runs 15 residues. Germline V CDR1 and CDR2: LGHNA, YSLEER. CDR3 sequence: CASSRGLMNTGELFF.

The chain recombines TRBV7-9 with TRBJ2-7; TCRdb gives TRBD1 as the D gene, but with no DNA this cannot be confirmed. Looked up from germline, CDR1 is SEHNR and CDR2 is FQNEAQ (reference sequence). The CDR3 loop spans 15 amino acids. CDR3 residues: CASSPPPLDSYEQYF.

The rearrangement uses TRBV6-2 or TRBV6-3 and TRBJ2-7. This CDR3 spans 14 amino acids. Germline CDR1 reads MNHEY; CDR2 reads SVGEGT. The CDR3 reads CASSYSLSTDGRYF.

The rearrangement joins TRBV29-1 to TRBJ2-3. Germline V gene lookup returns CDR1 SQVTM and CDR2 ANQGSEA. CDR3 size: 13 residues. The CDR3 is CSGNVGSTDTQYF.

The chain employs TRBV15 and TRBJ2-3; TCRdb names TRBD2, which stays unverified in the absence of DNA. CDR3 length equals 18 residues. The germline V gene has CDR1 LNHNV and CDR2 YYDKDF (reference sequence). CDR3 amino acids: CATSSGTSGGIFTDTQYF.

The CDR3 sequence: CASRDPGGMNEQFF. The V call is TRBV6-1, the J call TRBJ2-1; TCRdb indicates TRBD1, and absent DNA this call remains unverified. This CDR3 is 14 amino acids long. The V gene's germline CDR1 is MNHNS and CDR2 SASEGT.

The chain's CDR3 is CASRRDRDSLNTEAFF. The chain combines TRBV12-3 or TRBV12-4 with TRBJ1-1; TCRdb designates TRBD1, a call that cannot be tested without DNA. This CDR3 contains 16 residues.

The gene calls are TRBV7-2 and TRBJ2-5; the TRBD1 assignment by TCRdb is unverifiable without DNA. Germline CDR1 and CDR2: SGHTA and FQGNSA. CDR3 length: 15 amino acids. CDR3 residues: CASSARDRGVETQYF.

V and J are TRBV10-3 and TRBJ2-5. The CDR3 is 12 residues long. Germline loops: CDR1 ENHRY, CDR2 SYGVKD. CDR3 in amino acids: CAISDFEETQYF.

J is TRBJ2-1 and V is TRBV6-2 or TRBV6-3; TCRdb's D gene call, TRBD2, goes unchecked for lack of DNA. This CDR3 comprises 14 residues. Germline values: CDR1 MNHEY, CDR2 SVGEGT. CDR3 in amino acids: CASSYGGVGYEQFF.

V is TRBV29-1 and J is TRBJ2-7; TCRdb picks TRBD1, but there is no DNA to check that call. Germline V gives CDR1 SQVTM, CDR2 ANQGSEA. The CDR3 length is 13 residues. CDR3 amino acids: CSAREGTPYEQYF.

Measured by frequency, this clonotype is medium-sized. V usage is TRBV5-6 and J usage is TRBJ2-1; the D call of TRBD1 rests on TCRdb alone, since no DNA is present to check it. There are 14 residues in the CDR3. The germline V gene encodes CDR1 SGHDT and CDR2 YYEEEE. The CDR3 region is CASSPGSLNNEQFF. The variable domain in full, completed from reference TRBV5-6 and TRBJ2-1, reads DAGVTQSPTHLIKTRGQQVTLRCSPKSGHDTVSWYQQALGQGPQFIFQYYEEEERQRGNFPDRFSGHQFPNYSSELNVNALLLGDSALYLCASSPGSLNNEQFFGPGTRLTVL.

The chain couples TRBV12-5 to TRBJ2-1; without DNA, the TCRdb call of TRBD2 cannot be checked. This CDR3 has 16 residues. Per the germline V gene, CDR1 is LGHNT and CDR2 is FRNRAP. CDR3 sequence reads: CASGLGLAGGSDEQFF.

V gene TRBV20-1 combines with J gene TRBJ1-2; the D gene TCRdb calls, TRBD1, cannot be checked with no DNA. In germline, CDR1 is DFQATT, CDR2 SNEGSKA (reference sequence). The CDR3 is 14 residues long. CDR3 sequence reads: CSARAGGGIYGYTF.